This T cell receptor beta chain was profiled in a study of long-term antiretroviral therapy in people with HIV. This CDR3 comprises 14 residues. Germline CDR1 is MRHNA and CDR2 is SNTAGT. Between the trimmed V and J ends, which lost 0 bases and 4 bases, there was a span of 8 bases. The libraries were made with immunoSEQ v3.0 at survey level. Some clones are missing from TCRdb's copy, which holds only in-frame ones; the method was immunoSEQ multiplex PCR. The table records fewer than 30,000 clones, roughly 80% of them present only once. Study-level points and caveats: Samples were collected from the mid-2000s to the late 2010s under possibly less effective ART regimens. Neither ART adherence, viral resistance nor therapy changes were documented. Controls exceeded HIV repertoires in CDR3 length range.

In this sample, this clone turned up a few times. Its specificity is not known. The sample was unsorted PBMCs, taken 3 years after starting antiretroviral therapy. This clonotype was sampled from a man aged 40-55 years with HIV. This chain uses TRBV6-4 with TRBJ2-3, with a weak D call TRBD2 (6 bases). In DNA form, the CDR3 reads TGTGCCAGCAGTGACTCCAGCGGGCCAGATACGCAGTATTTT. Encoded protein: CASSDSSGPDTQYF.